Presented here are 28 T cell receptor beta chains from one specimen sequenced in a study of blood T cell repertoires in COVID-19 (dated by TCRdb to 2018 to 2020). The method was the immunoSEQ multiplex PCR assay. Here the immuneACCESS table is served through TCRdb, limited to in-frame sequences with V and J called. Missing clones are a known gap in these copies; in checked studies unresolved V genes cover under half, and the rest lacks a known reason. The sample yields roughly 200,000 clones; 70% to 90% were counted once. In total, the top ten clones hold roughly 3% of the sample. Sequencing was performed on peripheral blood. The receptors derive from a man aged 55 to 70 with acute or convalescent COVID-19.

V and J are TRBV7-3 and TRBJ2-1, with unresolved D. CDR1 and CDR2 (germline): SGHTA, FQGTGA. The CDR3 extends over 14 amino acids. V was pared by 2 bases and J by 6 bases, with 11 bases between. This CDR3 is CASSLEVAINEQFF. The CDR3 nucleotides are TGTGCCAGCAGCTTAGAGGTCGCCATCAATGAGCAGTTCTTC. The full variable domain, with the rest looked up from reference TRBV7-3 and TRBJ2-1, is GAGVSQTPSNKVTEKGKYVELRCDPISGHTALYWYRQSLGQGPEFLIYFQGTGAADDSGLPNDRFFAVRPEGSVSTLKIQRTERGDSAVYLCASSLEVAINEQFFGPGTRLTVL.

This clone appeared once. V gene TRBV7-9 combines with J gene TRBJ2-2; D not certain. CDR1 and CDR2 from the germline V gene are SEHNR and FQNEAQ (reference sequence). The CDR3 has 15 amino acids. Deletions cut 5 bases from V and 3 bases from J, with 13 bases between. The DNA for the CDR3 is TGTGCCAGCAGCAACGACACACCAGACACCGGGGAGCTGTTTTTT. This codes for CASSNDTPDTGELFF.

V usage is TRBV7-2 and J usage is TRBJ2-7; D is unresolved. Trimming left V 5 bases short and J 2 bases short, with 13 bases between. The CDR3 is made up of 14 amino acids. From germline, CDR1 is SGHTA and CDR2 FQGNSA. CDR3 DNA sequence: TGTGCCAGCAGCCAAGGCAGGTCAACCTACGAGCAGTACTTC. Translation: CASSQGRSTYEQYF.

The chain has TRBV6-5 and TRBJ2-3; the match to TRBD2 covers 9 bases. Per germline, CDR1 MNHEY and CDR2 SVGAGI. V dropped 6 bases and J dropped 7; count of bases not matched to a gene: 8. The CDR3 consists of 14 residues. Here the CDR3 reads CASRTGTSSNTQYF. Written as DNA, the CDR3 is TGTGCCAGCAGAACCGGGACTAGCAGTAATACGCAGTATTTT.

The chain employs TRBV27 and TRBJ2-3; 10 bases align to TRBD2. The CDR3 is made up of 17 amino acids. The germline CDR1 and CDR2 sequences are MNHEY and SMNVEV (reference sequence). The junction had 10 bases not matched to a gene; V was cut back by 4 bases and J by 3 bases. CDR3 region: CASSSEPGLAHTDTQYF. CDR3 sequence (DNA): TGTGCCAGCAGTTCAGAGCCGGGACTAGCGCATACAGATACGCAGTATTTT.

For the CDR3, the DNA is TGTGCCAGCAGGACGGACAGGTACCAAGAGACCCAGTACTTC. The encoded protein is CASRTDRYQETQYF. V and J are TRBV2 and TRBJ2-5; TRBD1 agrees at 7 bases. With 6 bases clipped from V and 0 bases from J, the junction kept 4 bases outside the gene matches. The CDR3 sequence is 14 residues long. The V gene's germline CDR1 is SNHLY and CDR2 FYNNEI.

The chain combines TRBV7-9 with TRBJ2-7, with unresolved D. The V end was cut by 3 bases, the J end by 1 base, with 16 bases between. In germline, CDR1 is SEHNR, CDR2 FQNEAQ (reference sequence). The CDR3 is 16 amino acids. CDR3 nucleotides: TGTGCCAGCAGCTTTACCAGCGCTAAATCATCCTACGAGCAGTACTTC. This codes for CASSFTSAKSSYEQYF.

This rearrangement joins TRBV29-1 to TRBJ1-1, with TRBD1 matching 7 bases. Germline trimming cut 6 bases from V and 4 bases from J; bases unmatched to any gene: 8. The CDR3 sequence is 13 residues long. Germline lookup yields CDR1 SQVTM and CDR2 ANQGSEA. The CDR3 nucleotides read TGCAGCGTCGCCGGGACAGAGACCACTGAAGCTTTCTTT. Translated: CSVAGTETTEAFF.

The CDR3 DNA follows: TGTGCCAGCTCACCCCGCGAGGGACAGGGCGGTGGTCAGCCCCAGCATTTT. Amino acid sequence: CASSPREGQGGGQPQHF. J is TRBJ1-5 and V is TRBV18; the match to TRBD1 covers 9 bases. CDR3 length: 17 amino acids. Unmatched junction bases numbered 12, after V lost 3 bases and J lost 6 bases. Germline CDR1 and CDR2: KGHSH and LQKENI.

This chain connects TRBV6-2 or TRBV6-3 to TRBJ2-1, with D perhaps TRBD2 (6 bases). This CDR3 comprises 15 residues. The V gene's germline CDR1 is MNHEY and CDR2 SVGEGT. V gave up 6 bases and J gave up 7 bases, with 19 bases separating them. CDR3 loop: CASSLLAPGVNEQFF. The CDR3 DNA reads as TGTGCCAGCAGCCTACTAGCCCCGGGAGTGAATGAGCAGTTCTTC.

The chain has TRBV6-5 and TRBJ1-2, with TRBD1 matching over 7 bases. The CDR3 covers 14 residues. The germline CDR1 and CDR2 sequences are MNHEY and SVGAGI. After removal of 8 bases from V and 0 bases from J, the junction contained 6 bases not matched to a gene. In nucleotides, the CDR3 is TGTGCCAGCCTCCAGACAGGGACTAACTATGGCTACACCTTC. Protein sequence: CASLQTGTNYGYTF.

This chain joins TRBV5-4 and TRBJ2-7; maybe TRBD1 (6 bases). The germline gives CDR1 SGHNT, CDR2 YYREEE (reference sequence). The CDR3 has 14 amino acids. The ends were cut back, 2 bases at V and 2 bases at J, with 11 bases in the middle. The CDR3 loop reads CASSLDRPPYEQYF. DNA of the CDR3: TGTGCCAGCAGCTTAGACAGGCCTCCCTACGAGCAGTACTTC.

The rearrangement links TRBV9 to TRBJ2-2; 11 positions match TRBD2. Looked up from germline, CDR1 is SGDLS and CDR2 is YYNGEE. Trimming cost V 4 bases and J 0 bases; bases outside gene matches: 2. The CDR3 sequence is 16 residues long. The CDR3 sequence: CASSMTSGTNTGELFF. DNA for the CDR3: TGTGCCAGCAGCATGACTAGCGGGACGAACACCGGGGAGCTGTTTTTT.

The chain joins TRBV10-3 to TRBJ1-6, with 9 bases aligning to TRBD1. V gave up 4 bases and J gave up 6 bases; unmatched junction bases: 7. The germline CDR1 and CDR2 sequences are ENHRY and SYGVKD. CDR3 size: 16 residues. The CDR3 nucleotides read TGTGCCATCAGTGGCTCGGACAGGGGACTTAATTCACCCCTCCACTTT. Encoded protein: CAISGSDRGLNSPLHF.

The J gene is TRBJ2-3, the V gene TRBV12-2; whether TRBD2, the table's D call, matches the DNA was not checked. TRBV12-2 is designated a pseudogene. The CDR3 runs to 17 residues. CDR3 region: CANQQSGRDLGTDTQYF. The CDR3 DNA sequence: TGTGCAAACCAACAATCCGGGCGGGACCTGGGTACAGATACGCAGTATTTT.

The rearrangement uses TRBV5-6 and TRBJ1-2; D perhaps matches TRBD1 (6 bases). Trimming stripped 0 bases from V and 8 bases from J, with 11 bases between. Germline assignment: CDR1 SGHDT and CDR2 YYEEEE. The CDR3 has 13 amino acids. CDR3 in DNA: TGTGCCAGCAGCTTGGAACAGGGTAAGGGCTACACCTTC. Translated: CASSLEQGKGYTF.

In its sample, this clone was seen a few times. The chain employs TRBV3-1 (or the pseudogene TRBV3-2) and TRBJ2-7; 7 bases line up with TRBD2. Germline values: CDR1 LGHDT, CDR2 YNNKEL (reference sequence). The CDR3 runs 13 residues. V trimming: 3 bases; J trimming: 7 bases; junction bases outside the gene matches: 6. The CDR3 loop is CASSHGGGTEQYF. The CDR3 coding sequence is TGTGCCAGCAGCCACGGCGGGGGTACGGAGCAGTACTTC.

As DNA, the CDR3 is TGTGCCAGCAGTTCCGGGACTAGAAGCTACGAGCAGTACTTC. This gives the protein CASSSGTRSYEQYF. The V call is TRBV28, the J call TRBJ2-7, with TRBD2 matching over 8 bases. Trimming at V came to 4 bases and at J to 3 bases, leaving 5 bases not matched to a gene. Looked up from germline, CDR1 is MDHEN and CDR2 is SYDVKM. The CDR3 extends over 14 amino acids.

V gene TRBV12-3 or TRBV12-4 combines with J gene TRBJ2-7; D unclear. This CDR3 region has 13 residues. Between the trimmed V and J ends, which lost 6 bases and 3 bases, there was a span of 12 bases. The CDR3 nucleotides read TGTGCCAGCAGAACACTACCTGACTACGAGCAGTACTTC. It is translated as CASRTLPDYEQYF.

The rearrangement joins TRBV5-1 to TRBJ1-2, with 9 nucleotides matching TRBD1. With 3 bases clipped from V and 3 bases from J, the junction kept 6 bases outside the gene matches. Germline CDR1 reads SGHRS; CDR2 reads YFSETQ. There are 15 residues in the CDR3. The CDR3 DNA reads as TGCGCCAGCAGCTCTAGTTACAGGGGGCACTATGGCTACACCTTC. Amino acids: CASSSSYRGHYGYTF.

This clone has a handful of counts. This chain uses TRBV28 with TRBJ1-3, with 8 bases identical to TRBD1. Looked up from germline, CDR1 is MDHEN and CDR2 is SYDVKM. Trimming cost V 1 base and J 6 bases; bases outside gene matches: 11. The CDR3 contains 17 residues. CDR3 nucleotides: TGTGCCAGCAGTTTATCAGCAGGGGGCGGATGGGAAAACACCATATATTTT. As protein: CASSLSAGGGWENTIYF. The variable domain in full, with the rest retrieved from reference TRBV28 and TRBJ1-3, is DVKVTQSSRYLVKRTGEKVFLECVQDMDHENMFWYRQDPGLGLRLIYFSYDVKMKEKGDIPEGYSVSREKKERFSLILESASTNQTSMYLCASSLSAGGGWENTIYFGEGSWLTVV.

V and J are TRBV30 and TRBJ2-7, with D uncertain. Germline loops: CDR1 GTSNPN, CDR2 SVGIG (reference sequence). The CDR3 has 11 residues. Trimming stripped 2 bases from V and 6 bases from J, with 8 bases between. CDR3 coding DNA: TGTGCCTGGAGTCGTCAGGTCGAGCAGTACTTC. Translating gives CAWSRQVEQYF.

The chain combines TRBV25-1 with TRBJ1-1; D not resolved. The CDR3 is 14 residues long. Germline CDR1 reads MGHDK; CDR2 reads SYGVNS. V dropped 7 bases and J dropped 0 bases, with 12 bases sitting between them. The CDR3 sequence is CASTHRGLNTEAFF. CDR3 coding DNA: TGTGCCAGCACCCACCGCGGGCTGAACACTGAAGCTTTCTTT.

V and J are TRBV7-2 and TRBJ1-3, with TRBD1 as a possible D gene (6 bases). Trimming left V 1 base short and J 0 bases short, with 7 bases between. The germline V gene has CDR1 SGHTA and CDR2 FQGNSA. The CDR3 contains 15 residues. The CDR3 loop is CASSLEGGSGNTIYF. CDR3 coding DNA: TGTGCCAGCAGCTTAGAAGGGGGCTCTGGAAACACCATATATTTT.

The chain combines TRBV27 with TRBJ2-7, with TRBD2 identical over 9 bases. Germline V CDR1 and CDR2: MNHEY, SMNVEV (reference sequence). There are 16 residues in the CDR3. The ends lost 5 bases at V and 4 bases at J; junction bases unmatched: 12. The CDR3 sequence is CASSPLGGAGGYEQYF. CDR3 bases: TGTGCCAGCAGTCCCCTGGGGGGAGCGGGAGGTTACGAGCAGTACTTC.

This clone was detected a few times. Its ends do not fully match the called genes, so a read error is possible. V gene TRBV28 combines with J gene TRBJ1-2; tentative D call: TRBD1 (6 bases). The germline gives CDR1 MDHEN, CDR2 SYDVKM. There are 13 residues in the CDR3. The CDR3 DNA follows: TGCTTCGCAGGGGTCCCAGCTAACTATGGCTACACCTTC. It translates to CFAGVPANYGYTF.

This chain links TRBV6-2 or TRBV6-3 with TRBJ1-3, with a weak D call TRBD1 (6 bases). CDR3 length: 17 amino acids. CDR1 MNHEY and CDR2 SVGEGT come from the germline V gene. The ends were cut back, 4 bases at V and 0 bases at J, with 16 bases in the middle. The chain's CDR3 is CASSSIDRLNSGNTIYF. For the CDR3, the DNA is TGTGCCAGCAGTTCGATCGACAGGCTAAACTCTGGAAACACCATATATTTT.

The chain couples TRBV19 to TRBJ1-2; 10 bases align to TRBD1. This CDR3 is built from 15 residues. V lost 7 bases, J lost 5 bases, and 10 bases stayed unmatched. The germline CDR1 and CDR2 sequences are LNHDA and SQIVND (reference sequence). For the CDR3, the DNA is TGTGCCAGTATCACGCCGCGGGACAGGGGATATGGCTACACCTTC. Amino acid sequence: CASITPRDRGYGYTF.